Listed below are T cell receptor beta chains from one sample, sequenced in a study of blood T cell repertoires in COVID-19. Repertoires were generated with immunoSEQ multiplex PCR, while TCRdb's copy carries only in-frame clones and drops some. The table has roughly 200,000 clones, roughly 79% seen once. Specimen: peripheral blood. Receptors were obtained from a middle-aged woman with COVID-19, enrolled during active disease. CDR3s include the opening cysteine and the closing phenylalanine or tryptophan. Fields, in order: D gene, V gene, J gene, CDR3 length, clone size, CDR3 DNA, CDR3 protein. The D gene is left open where the match is weak. Not all rows give a size; the values are once, few, many and, for expanded clones, a class.

TRBD1	TRBV5-4	TRBJ2-5	15	.	TGTGCCAGCAGCTTGTACCTACAGGGGTCTGAGACCCAGTACTTC	CASSLYLQGSETQYF
.	TRBV6-5	TRBJ1-2	12	.	TGTGCCAGCAGTTCCCCGGTATGGGGCTACACCTTC	CASSSPVWGYTF
.	TRBV10-3	TRBJ2-1	14	few	TGTGCCATCAGTGAGGCGGCGTCCCACAATGAGCAGTTCTTC	CAISEAASHNEQFF
.	TRBV14	TRBJ1-6	14	few	TGTGCCAGCAGCCTCAACCCAGTTTCTTCACCCCTCCACTTT	CASSLNPVSSPLHF
.	TRBV6-2/TRBV6-3	TRBJ2-1	16	once	TGTGCCAGCAGCGTTCGGGGCGGGACGAGGTCCAATGAGCAGTTCTTC	CASSVRGGTRSNEQFF
TRBD1	TRBV27	TRBJ2-1	15	.	TGTGCCAGCAGATCGTTAGGGACAGGGTACAATGAGCAGTTCTTC	CASRSLGTGYNEQFF
.	TRBV29-1	TRBJ2-2	15	once	TGCAGCGTGGGGGAATTCGGGGGAAGTACCGGGGAGCTGTTTTTT	CSVGEFGGSTGELFF
.	TRBV7-2	TRBJ1-4	14	.	TGTGCCAGCAGCTTTCTCCCTCGGGATGAAAAACTGTTTTTT	CASSFLPRDEKLFF
.	TRBV21-1	TRBJ1-4	12	.	TGTGCCAGCAGCAAGGGAGGGAGAGAACTGTTTTTT	CASSKGGRELFF
TRBD1	TRBV10-3	TRBJ2-3	16	.	TGTGCCATAAGTGAGTCTCCGGGACAGGTCACAGATACGCAGTATTTT	CAISESPGQVTDTQYF
.	TRBV28	TRBJ2-2	14	.	TGTGCCAGCAGTTTATTCACAAACACCGGGGAGCTGTTTTTT	CASSLFTNTGELFF
.	TRBV30	TRBJ1-5	13	.	TGTGCCTGGAATCGCGGATATGGTGAGCCCCAGCATTTT	CAWNRGYGEPQHF
TRBD2	TRBV19	TRBJ2-1	14	.	TGTGCCAGTACATGGACTAGCGGGGTCAATGAGCAGTTCTTC	CASTWTSGVNEQFF
.	TRBV19	TRBJ2-2	14	many	TGTGCCAGTAGTTATGTCTCCCGGACCGGGGAGCTGTTTTTT	CASSYVSRTGELFF
.	TRBV19	TRBJ1-6	14	.	TGTGCCAGTAGTATAGTGACAGTTAATTCACCCCTCCACTTT	CASSIVTVNSPLHF
.	TRBV5-6	TRBJ1-1	13	few	TGTGCCAGCAGCTTGCAGGGGCTCACTGAAGCTTTCTTT	CASSLQGLTEAFF
TRBD2	TRBV29-1	TRBJ2-1	14	.	TGCAGCGCCAAACTAGCGGGAGTAGGCAATGAGCAGTTCTTC	CSAKLAGVGNEQFF
.	TRBV4-1	TRBJ2-1	11	.	TGCGCCAGCAGCCAAACAGGAGAGCAGTTCTTC	CASSQTGEQFF
.	TRBV6-5	TRBJ2-1	16	.	TGTGCCAGCAGTTACTCGTTCAGCAGGGTTCCGAATGAGCAGTTCTTC	CASSYSFSRVPNEQFF
TRBD2	TRBV11-1	TRBJ2-5	14	.	TGTGCCAGCAGCAAACCGGGACTAGCAGAGACCCAGTACTTC	CASSKPGLAETQYF
TRBD1	TRBV7-9	TRBJ2-3	16	.	TGTGCCAGCAGCTTAGTCGACAGGGGGTCCGCAGATACGCAGTATTTT	CASSLVDRGSADTQYF
TRBD2	TRBV6-5	TRBJ2-3	14	.	TGTGCCAGCACCCCGGGAGGAAGCACAGATACGCAGTATTTT	CASTPGGSTDTQYF
TRBD2	TRBV19	TRBJ2-2	14	.	TGTGCCAGTAGCGGGACTACAAACACCGGGGAGCTGTTTTTT	CASSGTTNTGELFF
TRBD2	TRBV10-2	TRBJ2-3	14	.	TGCGCCGTAGAGTTAGCGGGGGGAACAGATACGCAGTATTTT	CAVELAGGTDTQYF
.	TRBV7-9	TRBJ1-2	13	.	TGTGCCAGCAGCGTAACCGGGGACTATGGCTACACCTTC	CASSVTGDYGYTF
TRBD1	TRBV18	TRBJ1-2	14	.	TGTGCCAGCTCACCCCAGGGACAGGACTATGGCTACACCTTC	CASSPQGQDYGYTF
.	TRBV10-1	TRBJ2-3	13	once	TGCGCCAGCAGTTCTAGGGGATTTGATACGCAGTATTTT	CASSSRGFDTQYF
.	TRBV12-3/TRBV12-4	TRBJ1-2	12	.	TGTGCCAGCAGTTTATCAGGGGCTGGCTACACCTTC	CASSLSGAGYTF
.	TRBV6-5	TRBJ2-2	12	once	TGTGCCGCGAAACAGTACACCGGGGAGCTGTTTTTT	CAAKQYTGELFF
TRBD2	TRBV6-2/TRBV6-3	TRBJ2-7	14	.	TGTGCCAGCAGTTACTACGCGGGAGGGCGCGAGCAGTACTTC	CASSYYAGGREQYF
TRBD2	TRBV9	TRBJ2-3	14	.	TGTGCCAGCAGCGTAGGGACTAGCGGGAGCGTGCAGTATTTT	CASSVGTSGSVQYF
.	TRBV7-2	TRBJ2-3	15	.	TGTGCCAGCAGCTTAGATCCCAGAGGGTTAGATACGCAGTATTTT	CASSLDPRGLDTQYF
TRBD2	TRBV15	TRBJ2-3	18	.	TGTGCCACCAGCAGAGGGACTAGCGGGGGGGGAGATTTGGATACGCAGTATTTT	CATSRGTSGGGDLDTQYF
.	TRBV15	TRBJ2-2	14	.	TGTGCCACCAGGCCAGGGGCGGTCACCGGGGAGCTGTTTTTT	CATRPGAVTGELFF
.	TRBV28	TRBJ1-2	14	.	TGTGCCAGCAGTTTAAGGGGAAGTCCCGATGGCTACACCTTC	CASSLRGSPDGYTF
.	TRBV5-6	TRBJ1-2	11	.	TGTGCCAGCAGCTTGGCGCGGGGCTACACCTTC	CASSLARGYTF
.	TRBV4-1	TRBJ1-2	13	.	TGCGCCAGCAGCCAACCCGGGGTAGGTGGCTACACCTTC	CASSQPGVGGYTF
TRBD2	TRBV6-1	TRBJ2-3	17	.	TGTGCCAGCAGTGGCACCGGGACTAGCGGGGAATTAGATACGCAGTATTTT	CASSGTGTSGELDTQYF
.	TRBV11-2	TRBJ2-2	16	.	TGTGCCAGCAGCGAAGCCGGGGGAGGCAACACCGGGGAGCTGTTTTTT	CASSEAGGGNTGELFF
.	TRBV19	TRBJ2-2	15	.	TGTGCCAGTCGCCCTAGCTGGGCGAACACCGGGGAGCTGTTTTTT	CASRPSWANTGELFF
TRBD2	TRBV2	TRBJ2-1	18	few	TGTGCCAGCAGTGAATTAGAGCTTGGGGCTAGCGGGATAAATGAGCAGTTCTTC	CASSELELGASGINEQFF
TRBD2	TRBV11-2	TRBJ2-1	15	.	TGTGCCAGCAACTCCCCGACTAGCAGCTACAATGAGCAGTTCTTC	CASNSPTSSYNEQFF
TRBD2	TRBV24-1	TRBJ2-1	13	.	TGTGCCACCAGTCCTAGCGGCAACAATGAGCAGTTCTTC	CATSPSGNNEQFF
TRBD1	TRBV5-1	TRBJ1-2	14	.	TGCGCCAGCCGTCCCGGGACAGGGACCTATGGCTACACCTTC	CASRPGTGTYGYTF
.	TRBV7-2	TRBJ1-5	13	.	TGTGCCAGCAGCAGGGGTAGCAATCAGCCCCAGCATTTT	CASSRGSNQPQHF
TRBD1	TRBV6-5	TRBJ1-1	12	.	TGTGCCAGCAGTCCCGGGACAGGGATTGCTTTCTTT	CASSPGTGIAFF
.	TRBV4-1	TRBJ2-5	15	.	TGCGCCAGCAGCCAAGTAGGGACAAGAGAAGAGACCCAGTACTTC	CASSQVGTREETQYF
TRBD1	TRBV27	TRBJ1-5	15	few	TGTGCCAGCAGACAAGGGACAGGCCAAAATCAGCCCCAGCATTTT	CASRQGTGQNQPQHF
TRBD1	TRBV19	TRBJ2-3	15	.	TGTGCCACCAGTGGGACAGGGGCATTGACAGATACGCAGTATTTT	CATSGTGALTDTQYF
TRBD1	TRBV6-2/TRBV6-3	TRBJ1-1	19	few	TGTGCCAGCAGTTACGACCGGACAGGAAAAAATTGGATGGTCACTGAAGCTTTCTTT	CASSYDRTGKNWMVTEAFF
.	TRBV11-2	TRBJ2-5	14	.	TGTGCCAGCAGCCTCGACGGACGGGGTGAGACCCAGTACTTC	CASSLDGRGETQYF
.	TRBV5-8	TRBJ1-6	15	.	TGTGCCAGCAGCGTCGGGGGGACATCCATGCCACCCCTCCACTTT	CASSVGGTSMPPLHF
.	TRBV5-1	TRBJ1-1	16	.	TGCGCCAGCAGCTTGACCCCGGAGGGGCGGGACACTGAAGCTTTCTTT	CASSLTPEGRDTEAFF
.	TRBV24-1	TRBJ2-2	13	.	TGTGCCACAAAACAGGGGAACACCGGGGAGCTGTTTTTT	CATKQGNTGELFF
TRBD1	TRBV7-2	TRBJ1-6	15	few	TGTGCCAGCAGCGTCCGGACAGGGTTCGGTTCACCCCTCCACTTT	CASSVRTGFGSPLHF
.	TRBV1	TRBJ2-7	14	.	TGCACCAGCGAGTCCGGGACAGGGGGCTTCGAGCAGTACTTC	CTSESGTGGFEQYF
TRBD2	TRBV11-3	TRBJ2-3	15	.	TGTGCCAGCAGTCATTCTAGCGGGGGGCTGGATACGCAGTATTTT	CASSHSSGGLDTQYF
TRBD2	TRBV18	TRBJ2-1	15	.	TGTGCCAGCTCACAAAGTAGCGGGATTTGGAATGAGCAGTTCTTC	CASSQSSGIWNEQFF
TRBD2	TRBV4-1	TRBJ2-7	16	.	TGCGCCAGCAGCCAAGCTCGTAGCGGGATCTCCTACGAGCAGTACTTC	CASSQARSGISYEQYF
TRBD1	TRBV6-5	TRBJ1-2	14	few	TGTGCCAGCAGGTCACCGGGACAGAAATATGGCTACACCTTC	CASRSPGQKYGYTF